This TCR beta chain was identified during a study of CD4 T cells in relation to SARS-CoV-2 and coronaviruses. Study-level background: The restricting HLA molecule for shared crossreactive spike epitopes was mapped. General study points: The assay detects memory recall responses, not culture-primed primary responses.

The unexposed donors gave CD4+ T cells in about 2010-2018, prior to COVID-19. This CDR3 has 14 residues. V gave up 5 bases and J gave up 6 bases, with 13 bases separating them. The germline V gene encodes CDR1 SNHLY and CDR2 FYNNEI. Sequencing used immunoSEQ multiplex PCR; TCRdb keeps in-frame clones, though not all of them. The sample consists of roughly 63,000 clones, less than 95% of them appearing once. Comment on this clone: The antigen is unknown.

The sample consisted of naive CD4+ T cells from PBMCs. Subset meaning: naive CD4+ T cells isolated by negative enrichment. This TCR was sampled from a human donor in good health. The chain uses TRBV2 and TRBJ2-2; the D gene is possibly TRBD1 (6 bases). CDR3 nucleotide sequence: TGTGCCAGCAGTACAGGGTCATCGGCCGGGGAGCTGTTTTTT. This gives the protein CASSTGSSAGELFF.